The 26 T cell receptor beta chains below come from one sample, sequenced in a study of Graves' ophthalmopathy and Graves' hyperthyroidism listed by TCRdb under 2018. These reads were obtained on an Illumina HiSeq 2000. For repertoire sequencing, the TCR beta CDR3 regions were amplified from RNA transcripts. A first-round RT-PCR used HTBI primers with the Qiagen OneStep RT-PCR kit, followed by a second-round multiplex PCR, size selection and purification. TCRdb took the public reads, trimmed them with fastp at Q25, ran MiXCR for clone calling and kept in-frame beta chains. Entries are consolidated by CDR3 protein sequence, retaining the most common genes and DNA. This sample holds hundreds of thousands of distinct CDR3 sequences; 35% to 45% were observed only once. The biggest ten clones account for over 2.5% of the sample. The specimen was peripheral blood. These TCRs come from an adult man with Graves' ophthalmopathy.

This clonotype was counted many times. The gene calls are TRBV5-1 and TRBJ2-5; 11 positions match TRBD2. The germline gives CDR1 SGHRS, CDR2 YFSETQ. The CDR3 contains 17 residues. V lost 0 bases to trimming and J lost 1 base; unmatched junction nucleotides: 5. The CDR3 DNA reads as TGCGCCAGCAGCTTGGGACTAGCGGGAAGATTCCAAGAGACCCAGTACTTC. It encodes CASSLGLAGRFQETQYF.

At least ten counts were recorded for this clonotype. The rearrangement joins TRBV5-1 to TRBJ1-4; D possibly corresponds to TRBD1 (6 bases). Trimming shortened V by 4 bases and J by 4 bases, and 11 bases separated the two germline ends. The CDR3 has 14 residues. Germline V CDR1 and CDR2: SGHRS, YFSETQ. The CDR3 here is CASSLGQSNEKLFF. The CDR3 DNA reads TGCGCCAGCAGCCTTGGACAGAGTAATGAAAAACTGTTTTTT.

The rearrangement uses TRBV25-1 and TRBJ2-5; a possible D gene is TRBD2 (6 bases). The germline CDR1 and CDR2 sequences are MGHDK and SYGVNS. The CDR3 loop spans 14 amino acids. Trimming cost V 3 bases and J 5 bases, with 13 bases left between them. In DNA form, the CDR3 reads TGTGCCAGCAGTGATCTGGCGGAGGGGGAGACCCAGTACTTC. Translation gives CASSDLAEGETQYF.

This clonotype was detected many times. The chain employs TRBV29-1 and TRBJ1-1; D is undetermined. Per the germline V gene, CDR1 is SQVTM and CDR2 is ANQGSEA. The length of the CDR3 is 11 residues. V dropped 3 bases and J dropped 5 bases, with 7 bases sitting between them. The CDR3 sequence: CSVDSGTEAFF. DNA for the CDR3: TGCAGCGTTGATTCGGGAACTGAAGCTTTCTTT.

This clonotype was counted at least ten times. This chain connects TRBV20-1 to TRBJ2-2; no firm D call. Trimming removed 1 base from V and 5 bases from J, with 8 bases in between. CDR3 length: 13 amino acids. The germline CDR1 and CDR2 sequences are DFQATT and SNEGSKA (reference sequence). DNA for the CDR3: TGCAGTGCTAGAGCCGGATTTACCGGGGAGCTGTTTTTT. This gives the protein CSARAGFTGELFF.

This clonotype was detected once. A much larger clone differs from this one at a single base, so this may be a read error. The chain is built from TRBV6-5 and TRBJ1-4; tentatively, D is TRBD1 (6 bases). This CDR3 comprises 14 residues. Germline CDR1 is MNHEY and CDR2 is SVGAGI. The CDR3 DNA sequence: TGTGCCCGCAGTTACTCGAGGGGGGCAGGGAAACTGTTTTTT. Translated, it gives CARSYSRGAGKLFF.

This chain uses TRBV29-1 with TRBJ2-7; TRBD1 might be the D (5 bases). Germline V gene data show CDR1 as SQVTM and CDR2 as ANQGSEA. This CDR3 has 14 residues. V shed 4 bases and J shed 7 bases, with 20 bases lying between them. CDR3: CSVVGSGKSLEQYF. Here the CDR3 DNA reads TGCAGCGTTGTTGGGTCAGGGAAAAGTCTGGAGCAGTACTTC.

This chain connects TRBV10-3 to TRBJ2-7; the D gene is possibly TRBD1 (6 bases). The germline V gene has CDR1 ENHRY and CDR2 SYGVKD. The CDR3 has 12 amino acids. V lost 10 bases to trimming and J lost 4 bases, with 14 bases between them. Here the CDR3 DNA reads TGTGCCAGCAACCCAACAGGGTACGAGCAGTACTTC. Translation gives CASNPTGYEQYF.

This chain links TRBV7-9 with TRBJ1-1; 9 positions agree with TRBD1. The V and J ends lost 3 bases and 6 bases, in that order; junction bases with no gene match: 20. Germline CDR1 SEHNR, CDR2 FQNEAQ (reference sequence). CDR3 size: 19 residues. The CDR3 nucleotides read TGTGCCAGCAGCTTGATTTATGCCGGGACAGGGTCTCAGGTCGCTGAAGCTTTCTTT. Its protein product is CASSLIYAGTGSQVAEAFF.

This clonotype showed up just once. A read error may produce the germline difference seen at one junction end. J is TRBJ2-2 and V is TRBV15; no clear D gene. CDR1 and CDR2 from the germline V gene are LNHNV and YYDKDF (reference sequence). The CDR3 length is 15 residues. In DNA form, the CDR3 reads TGTGCCACCAGCGTCCGCGTGGCCACCACCGAGGAGCTTTTTTTT. Protein product: CATSVRVATTEELFF.

Ten or more counts support this clonotype. The chain combines TRBV7-2 with TRBJ1-3, with D possibly matching TRBD1 (6 bases). This CDR3 has 13 amino acids. Trimming left V 5 bases short and J 8 bases short, with 13 bases between. Germline loops: CDR1 SGHTA, CDR2 FQGNSA. The DNA for the CDR3 is TGTGCCAGCAGCGACAGGCTAAGGGACACCATATATTTT. It translates to CASSDRLRDTIYF.

The rearrangement uses TRBV27 and TRBJ1-1; D is uncertain. Germline lookup yields CDR1 MNHEY and CDR2 SMNVEV (reference sequence). The CDR3 covers 14 residues. With 1 base removed from V and 1 base from J, the gap between germline ends came to 7 bases. CDR3: CASSLYAANTEAFF. In nucleotides, the CDR3 is TGTGCCAGCAGTTTATACGCAGCGAACACTGAAGCTTTCTTT.

About this clonotype itself: A much larger clone lies one base from this, so it may be a read error. The chain has TRBV20-1 and TRBJ2-7; D gene unclear. The CDR3 is 11 residues long. Germline V lookup: CDR1 DFQATT, CDR2 SNEGSKA (reference sequence). The DNA of the CDR3 is TGCAGTGCTGGAGAGGCCTACGAGCAGTACTTC. This codes for CSAGEAYEQYF.

The table lists this clonotype with many counts. One end of the junction does not line up with germline, which may come from a read error. This rearrangement joins TRBV2 to TRBJ2-5; 12 positions agree with TRBD2. The V gene's germline CDR1 is SNHLY and CDR2 FYNNEI. The CDR3 sequence is 15 residues long. In DNA, the CDR3 is TGCGCCAGCAGGGCACTAGCGGGGGGACAAGAGACCCAGTACTTC. Translating it yields CASRALAGGQETQYF. The variable domain in full, completed from reference TRBV2 and TRBJ2-5, reads EPEVTQTPSHQVTQMGQEVILRCVPISNHLYFYWYRQILGQKVEFLVSFYNNEISEKSEIFDDQFSVERPDGSNFTLKIRSTKLEDSAMYFCASRALAGGQETQYFGPGTRLLVL.

This clonotype was observed a few times. A junction end diverges from the germline sequence, so it may reflect a read error. The V call is TRBV10-3, the J call TRBJ1-1; D may be TRBD1 (6 bases). The length of the CDR3 is 15 residues. Germline V gene lookup returns CDR1 ENHRY and CDR2 SYGVKD. CDR3 sequence reads: CASSEPGTSNTEAFF. CDR3 bases: TGTGCCAGCAGTGAGCCCGGGACATCGAACACTGAAGCTTTCTTT.

This chain joins TRBV29-1 and TRBJ2-7; no reliable D call. Per the germline V gene, CDR1 is SQVTM and CDR2 is ANQGSEA. The CDR3 totals 12 residues. Trimming removed 8 bases from V and 5 bases from J, with 16 bases in between. The CDR3 nucleotides are TGCAGCTTAGCACTCAGTTCCCACGAGCAGTACTTC. Translating it yields CSLALSSHEQYF.

This sequence joins TRBV12-3 or TRBV12-4 and TRBJ2-7; no firm D call. The V end lost 4 bases, the J end lost 3 bases, and 13 bases lay between the germline ends. The CDR3 has 14 residues. The CDR3: CASSYSSQNYEQYF. The CDR3 nucleotides read TGTGCCAGCAGTTACTCATCCCAAAACTACGAGCAGTACTTC.

The chain has TRBV7-2 and TRBJ1-2; the match to TRBD1 covers 9 bases. Trimming removed 5 bases from V and 5 bases from J; junction bases left unmatched: 6. This CDR3 has 14 amino acids. CDR1 SGHTA and CDR2 FQGNSA come from the germline V gene. CDR3 loop: CASSGRGQGYGYTF. DNA for the CDR3: TGTGCCAGCAGCGGACGGGGACAGGGATATGGCTACACCTTC. Drawing the rest from reference TRBV7-2 and TRBJ1-2, the complete variable domain is GAGVSQSPSNKVTEKGKDVELRCDPISGHTALYWYRQSLGQGLEFLIYFQGNSAPDKSGLPSDRFSAERTGGSVSTLTIQRTQQEDSAVYLCASSGRGQGYGYTFGSGTRLTVV.

This clonotype was counted many times. V and J are TRBV5-1 and TRBJ2-5, with D possibly being TRBD2 (5 bases). V dropped 1 base and J dropped 5 bases, with 9 bases sitting between them. CDR1 and CDR2 from the germline V gene are SGHRS and YFSETQ. The CDR3 has 13 residues. The CDR3 reads CASSLNTGETQYF. The DNA of the CDR3 is TGCGCCAGCAGCTTGAATACGGGGGAGACCCAGTACTTC. The full variable domain, its missing parts supplied by reference TRBV5-1 and TRBJ2-5, is KAGVTQTPRYLIKTRGQQVTLSCSPISGHRSVSWYQQTPGQGLQFLFEYFSETQRNKGNFPGRFSGRQFSNSRSEMNVSTLELGDSALYLCASSLNTGETQYFGPGTRLLVL.

This clonotype has at least ten counts. The chain joins TRBV7-6 to TRBJ2-7; no clear D. This CDR3 has 15 residues. V was cut by 4 bases and J by 5 bases, with 18 bases left in between. Germline V gives CDR1 SGHVS, CDR2 FNYEAQ. The DNA for the CDR3 is TGTGCCAGCAGCTCAGTTCAGGAAGGGATTGACGAGCAGTACTTC. Residues: CASSSVQEGIDEQYF.

This clonotype was picked up many times. The chain links TRBV19 to TRBJ1-1, with TRBD1 matching over 8 bases. Germline CDR1 is LNHDA and CDR2 is SQIVND (reference sequence). V lost 7 bases to trimming and J lost 7 bases; unmatched junction nucleotides: 11. This CDR3 contains 14 residues. Here the CDR3 DNA reads TGTGCCAGTATCCAGATGCAGGGGGCCTTTGAAGCTTTCTTT. Protein sequence: CASIQMQGAFEAFF.

This clonotype was seen a handful of times. CDR3: CAQQGGTGNTIYF. Here the CDR3 DNA reads TGTGCCCAGCAGGGAGGAACTGGAAACACCATATATTTT. This sequence joins TRBV25-1 and TRBJ1-3, with D possibly being TRBD1 (5 bases). CDR1 MGHDK and CDR2 SYGVNS come from the germline V gene. Deletions cut 11 bases from V and 2 bases from J, with 13 bases between. This CDR3 has 13 residues.

This clonotype has a handful of counts. The chain employs TRBV6-2 or TRBV6-3 and TRBJ1-1; the D is unclear. CDR1 and CDR2 from the germline V gene are MNHEY and SVGEGT. The length of the CDR3 is 13 residues. The CDR3 region is CAGGGPLNTEAFF. In DNA form, the CDR3 reads TGTGCAGGAGGAGGACCCTTGAACACTGAAGCTTTCTTT.

CDR3 sequence: CASRPWDGNTEAFF. The CDR3 DNA reads TGTGCCAGCAGACCCTGGGACGGGAACACTGAAGCTTTCTTT. V gene TRBV5-5 combines with J gene TRBJ1-1; D is perhaps TRBD1 (5 bases). The CDR3 extends over 14 amino acids. The germline gives CDR1 SGHKS, CDR2 YYEKEE (reference sequence). V was trimmed by 5 bases and J by 1 base, leaving 12 bases between them.

Concerning this clonotype itself: The junction does not match germline at one end; this may be a read error. The genes are TRBV2 and TRBJ1-5; 10 bases match TRBD1. The CDR3 contains 14 residues. Germline V gives CDR1 SNHLY, CDR2 FYNNEI. In nucleotides, the CDR3 is TGTGCCAGCAGCCTGACAGGGGGCAATCAGCCCCGGCATTTT. Encoded protein: CASSLTGGNQPRHF.

Many counts were recorded for this clonotype. The chain joins TRBV5-1 to TRBJ2-5, with 8 bases that match TRBD1. Trimming took 4 bases from V and 4 from J; bases not matched to a gene: 9. The CDR3 is made up of 15 amino acids. The germline gives CDR1 SGHRS, CDR2 YFSETQ. Written as DNA, the CDR3 is TGCGCCAGCAGCCTTCCCGAGACAGGGGTAGAGACCCAGTACTTC. Its translation is CASSLPETGVETQYF.